One sample yielded the 4 T cell receptor beta chains listed below, sequenced in a study of blood T cell repertoires in COVID-19. Assay: immunoSEQ multiplex PCR; the TCRdb copy retains only in-frame clones and omits some. This table holds hundreds of thousands of clones, around nine tenths found once. Source material: peripheral blood. The receptors stem from a woman between 18 and 29 years old who had recovered from COVID-19.

This chain connects TRBV6-2 or TRBV6-3 to TRBJ2-7, with 9 bases matching TRBD1. In germline, CDR1 is MNHEY, CDR2 SVGEGT. This CDR3 comprises 14 residues. After removal of 6 bases from V and 2 bases from J, the junction contained 5 bases not matched to a gene. CDR3 residues: CASSWGDRAYEQYV. The CDR3 region has the DNA TGTGCCAGCAGCTGGGGGGACAGGGCCTACGAGCAGTACGTC.

The chain employs TRBV10-3 and TRBJ2-7; perhaps TRBD1 as D (5 bases). Trimming pared 3 bases from V and 2 bases from J, leaving 17 bases between. Germline V CDR1 and CDR2: ENHRY, SYGVKD. There are 16 residues in the CDR3. In DNA, the CDR3 is TGTGCCATCAGTGACTCTGGGGCAGCTAGAACCTACGAGCAGTACGTC. Protein: CAISDSGAARTYEQYV.

The chain links TRBV5-6 to TRBJ1-1, with unresolved D. CDR1 SGHDT and CDR2 YYEEEE come from the germline V gene. This CDR3 is built from 13 residues. Trimming left V 4 bases short and J 5 bases short, with 12 bases between. CDR3: CASSTGSRTEAFF. CDR3 DNA: TGTGCCAGCAGCACGGGATCCCGGACTGAAGCTTTCTTT.

This chain links TRBV27 with TRBJ2-5, with D perhaps matching TRBD1 (7 bases). V was pared by 6 bases and J by 2 bases, with 22 bases between. The CDR3 runs to 17 residues. Germline CDR1 MNHEY, CDR2 SMNVEV (reference sequence). The CDR3, as DNA: TGTGCCAGCAGCAGGGGGGCAGCTTTAAACCTTCAAGAGACCCAGTACTTC. The encoded protein is CASSRGAALNLQETQYF.